This T cell receptor beta chain was sequenced in a study of cytomegalovirus exposure and HLA in healthy donors. This PCR relied on a set of 60 Vbeta primers and 13 Jbeta primers. Produced via immunoSEQ multiplex PCR; TCRdb's table is partial and in-frame only. The data contain more than 150,000 clones, roughly 82% of them seen just once; the ten biggest clones take up under 8%. The CDR3 runs 14 residues. The germline CDR1 and CDR2 sequences are MDHEN and SYDVKM. V lost 5 bases and J 1 base, leaving 11 bases between the germline ends. As for this clone: The target antigen is unknown.

General study points: An analysis was carried out later, and it reportedly showed fewer N-insertions in an Asian-associated ancestry cluster than the roughly 670-donor mean. A later analysis linked a missense DCLRE1C variant to TCR beta V- and J-gene trimming.

The chain is built from TRBV28 and TRBJ1-2; no firm D call. The TCR sequence derives from a woman aged 45 to 65 in good health and CMV-seropositive. Sequenced sample: PBMCs. This CDR3 is CASSLWRDNYGYTF. The CDR3 nucleotides are TGTGCCAGCAGTCTGTGGAGGGATAACTATGGCTACACCTTC.